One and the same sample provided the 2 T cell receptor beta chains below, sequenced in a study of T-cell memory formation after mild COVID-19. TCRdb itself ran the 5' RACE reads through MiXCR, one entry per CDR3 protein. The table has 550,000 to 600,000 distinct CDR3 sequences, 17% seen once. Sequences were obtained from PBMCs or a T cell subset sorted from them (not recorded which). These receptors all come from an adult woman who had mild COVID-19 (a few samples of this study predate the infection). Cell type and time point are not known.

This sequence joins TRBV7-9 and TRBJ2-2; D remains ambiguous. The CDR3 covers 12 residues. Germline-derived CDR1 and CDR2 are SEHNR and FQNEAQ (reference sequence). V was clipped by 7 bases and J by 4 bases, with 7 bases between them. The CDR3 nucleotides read TGTGCCAGCATTCAGACCACCGGGGAGCTGTTTTTT. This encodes CASIQTTGELFF.

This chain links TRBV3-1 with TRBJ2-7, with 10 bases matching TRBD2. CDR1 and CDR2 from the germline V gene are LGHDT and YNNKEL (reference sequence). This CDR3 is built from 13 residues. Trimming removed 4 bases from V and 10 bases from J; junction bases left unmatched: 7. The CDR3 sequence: CASSPQAGGPQYF. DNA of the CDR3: TGTGCCAGCAGCCCACAAGCGGGGGGGCCTCAGTACTTC.